Below, 7 T cell receptor beta chains from the same sample are listed, as sequenced in a study of blood T cells in healthy people across ages (dated by TCRdb to between 2014 and 2017). Libraries were prepared through 5' RACE. The data were produced on an Illumina HiSeq 2500. A second PCR of 7 to 11 cycles was performed with a sample-barcoded 5' primer and a J-beta primer mix. Starting from the raw public reads, TCRdb applied fastp trimming at Q25, assembled clones with MiXCR and retained in-frame beta chains. When rows share a CDR3 protein, they turn into one entry using the most common DNA and genes. The sample table contains about 1.4 million distinct CDR3 sequences; only one count was recorded for 55% to 75% of them. About 6.3% of the sample lies in the top ten. Sequenced material: blood. These receptors were obtained from a man aged 18-30 years in good health.

J is TRBJ2-3 and V is TRBV5-1, with 8 bases aligning to TRBD1. Germline loops: CDR1 SGHRS, CDR2 YFSETQ. The CDR3 is 13 residues long. The ends lost 5 bases at V and 5 bases at J; junction bases unmatched: 4. This CDR3 is CASSKGQGDTQYF. The CDR3 DNA follows: TGCGCCAGCAGTAAAGGACAGGGAGATACGCAGTATTTT. The variable domain in full, completed from reference TRBV5-1 and TRBJ2-3, reads KAGVTQTPRYLIKTRGQQVTLSCSPISGHRSVSWYQQTPGQGLQFLFEYFSETQRNKGNFPGRFSGRQFSNSRSEMNVSTLELGDSALYLCASSKGQGDTQYFGPGTRLTVL.

The rearrangement uses TRBV20-1 and TRBJ2-4, with 12 nucleotides matching TRBD2. CDR3 length: 16 residues. The germline V gene encodes CDR1 DFQATT and CDR2 SNEGSKA (reference sequence). Trimming at V came to 2 bases and at J to 3 bases, leaving 5 bases not matched to a gene. The CDR3: CSARTGLAGYKNIQYF. DNA for the CDR3: TGCAGTGCTAGAACTGGACTAGCGGGATACAAAAACATTCAGTACTTC.

This sequence joins TRBV12-3 or TRBV12-4 and TRBJ2-5, with 9 bases matching TRBD1. Trimming cost V 5 bases and J 4 bases; bases outside gene matches: 8. There are 15 residues in the CDR3. CDR3 sequence reads: CASSTYTGGRETQYF. The CDR3 DNA reads as TGTGCCAGCAGTACCTACACAGGGGGCCGAGAGACCCAGTACTTC.

J is TRBJ2-3 and V is TRBV4-2; 15 bases map to TRBD2. The trim removed 4 bases at V and 2 bases at J, leaving 7 bases unmatched. This CDR3 is built from 18 residues. Per the germline V gene, CDR1 is LGHNA and CDR2 is YNFKEQ. The CDR3 DNA sequence: TGTGCCAGCAGCCGCGGACTAGCGGGGGGGCCTGACACAGATACGCAGTATTTT. Translation: CASSRGLAGGPDTDTQYF.

This chain connects TRBV28 to TRBJ2-5, with 9 bases matching TRBD2. The J call may be wrong; the DNA end is better matched by TRBJ2-7. Germline CDR1 reads MDHEN; CDR2 reads SYDVKM. The CDR3 consists of 16 residues. As DNA, the CDR3 is TGTGCCAGCAGTCTCACCTCAGCGGGGGGAGGTTACGAGCAGTACTTC. This codes for CASSLTSAGGGYEQYF.

The chain joins TRBV4-3 to TRBJ2-4; D gene unclear. The J call may be faulty, since TRBJ2-7 better matches the DNA end. Germline values: CDR1 LGHNA, CDR2 YSLEER. The CDR3 length is 14 residues. The CDR3 spells CASSQDQGWYEQYF. The DNA of the CDR3 is TGCGCCAGCAGCCAAGATCAAGGGTGGTACGAGCAGTACTTC.

The CDR3 here is CASSYSVGSTGLEDGYTF. The CDR3, as DNA: TGTGCCAGCAGTTACTCGGTTGGGAGTACAGGGCTAGAGGATGGCTACACCTTC. The chain has TRBV6-5 and TRBJ1-2; a weak D match, TRBD1 (6 bases). The CDR3 has 18 residues. Germline V gene lookup returns CDR1 MNHEY and CDR2 SVGAGI. Trimming left V 0 bases short and J 6 bases short, with 23 bases between.